One and the same sample provided the 23 T cell receptor beta chains below, sequenced in a study of graft-versus-host responses after intestinal transplantation. Profiled with immunoSEQ multiplex PCR; TCRdb holds only in-frame clones, not every one. The sample yields 55,000 to 85,000 clones, around 89% seen once. No antigen has been assigned to these receptors. This material consisted of unstimulated CD8+ T cells sorted from spleen or lymph node cells, taken before intestinal transplant. The source of these receptors is a human donor who received an intestinal transplant.

This sequence joins TRBV27 and TRBJ2-1; 8 nucleotides agree with TRBD2. CDR3 size: 17 residues. Germline V gives CDR1 MNHEY, CDR2 SMNVEV (reference sequence). Losses at the gene ends were 5 bases for V and 7 bases for J; bases not matched to a gene: 16. The CDR3 coding sequence is TGTGCCAGCAGTCCCGATACTAGCGGACCATCGGGGAATGAGCAGTTCTTC. As protein: CASSPDTSGPSGNEQFF.

In this sample, this clone turned up once. The chain is built from TRBV6-1 and TRBJ1-2; TRBD1 aligns across 8 bases. J lost 4 bases, V lost 4 bases, and 23 bases had no gene match. The CDR3 runs 20 residues. Germline values: CDR1 MNHNS, CDR2 SASEGT. As DNA, the CDR3 is TGTGCCAGCAGTGGACCTGGACAGGGCGACACGACTAAAATAGGCTATGGCTACACCTTC. Encoded protein: CASSGPGQGDTTKIGYGYTF.

The chain combines TRBV14 with TRBJ2-3; TRBD2 matches at 7 bases. CDR3 size: 15 residues. Germline V gene lookup returns CDR1 SGHDN and CDR2 FVKESK. J lost 2 bases, V lost 0 bases, and 2 bases had no gene match. The DNA for the CDR3 is TGTGCCAGCAGCCAAGAGGGACTATTCACAGATACGCAGTATTTT. Its translation is CASSQEGLFTDTQYF. Variable domain in full (rest from reference TRBV14 and TRBJ2-3): EAGVTQFPSHSVIEKGQTVTLRCDPISGHDNLYWYRRVMGKEIKFLLHFVKESKQDESGMPNNRFLAERTGGTYSTLKVQPAELEDSGVYFCASSQEGLFTDTQYFGPGTRLTVL.

The V call is TRBV28, the J call TRBJ1-5, with D uncertain. Trimming shortened V by 3 bases and J by 0 bases, and 12 bases separated the two germline ends. CDR3 length: 16 residues. Germline CDR1 reads MDHEN; CDR2 reads SYDVKM. The CDR3 reads CASSFLRGDSNQPQHF. The CDR3, as DNA: TGTGCCAGCAGTTTTCTTCGAGGTGATAGCAATCAGCCCCAGCATTTT.

The chain joins TRBV19 to TRBJ2-1; a weak D match, TRBD1 (5 bases). Germline assignment: CDR1 LNHDA and CDR2 SQIVND (reference sequence). The CDR3 covers 9 residues. Trimming pared 9 bases from V and 10 bases from J, leaving 7 bases between. The CDR3 nucleotides are TGTGCCAGGAAGGGGGAGCAGTTCTTC. Translation: CARKGEQFF. Full variable domain (missing parts from reference TRBV19 and TRBJ2-1): DGGITQSPKYLFRKEGQNVTLSCEQNLNHDAMYWYRQDPGQGLRLIYYSQIVNDFQKGDIAEGYSVSREKKESFPLTVTSAQKNPTAFYLCARKGEQFFGPGTRLTVL.

This clone is a singleton in its sample. The V gene is TRBV4-1, the J gene TRBJ2-7, with 7 nucleotides matching TRBD1. Germline V lookup: CDR1 MGHRA, CDR2 YSYEKL. V shed 0 bases and J 3 bases; nucleotides not matched to a gene: 5. CDR3 size: 15 residues. In DNA form, the CDR3 reads TGCGCCAGCAGCCAAGAGGAGACAGGGAGCTACGAGCAGTACTTC. This codes for CASSQEETGSYEQYF.

The chain couples TRBV15 to TRBJ1-2; no reliable D call. The CDR3 spans 13 residues. CDR1 and CDR2 from the germline V gene are LNHNV and YYDKDF (reference sequence). Trimming took 4 bases from V and 1 from J, leaving 7 bases between them. CDR3 DNA sequence: TGTGCCACCAGCAACGGGGATAACTATGGCTACACCTTC. It encodes CATSNGDNYGYTF.

This clone was recorded only once. V usage is TRBV28 and J usage is TRBJ2-7, with D perhaps TRBD2 (6 bases). Trimming took off 5 bases at V and 2 bases at J, with 13 bases between the two ends. CDR3 size: 14 residues. The germline V gene has CDR1 MDHEN and CDR2 SYDVKM. DNA of the CDR3: TGTGCCAGCAGTCCGCCGGGGGAAACCTACGAGCAGTACTTC. It translates to CASSPPGETYEQYF.

The rearrangement links TRBV7-6 to TRBJ2-3; D call uncertain. There are 13 residues in the CDR3. V dropped 5 bases and J dropped 6 bases, with 12 bases sitting between them. Germline CDR1 is SGHVS and CDR2 is FNYEAQ. The CDR3, as DNA: TGTGCCAGCAGCCCGGAGCCAACGGATACGCAGTATTTT. Translated, it gives CASSPEPTDTQYF.

The chain joins TRBV6-1 to TRBJ2-7; 11 nucleotides agree with TRBD2. Per germline, CDR1 MNHNS and CDR2 SASEGT. The CDR3 totals 15 residues. The J segment lost 2 bases and the V segment lost 5 bases, leaving 5 bases of the junction unmatched. The CDR3 sequence: CASSTTSGGAYEQYF. CDR3 in DNA: TGTGCCAGCAGTACCACTAGCGGGGGAGCCTACGAGCAGTACTTC.

The V gene is TRBV6-5, the J gene TRBJ2-1; possibly TRBD1 for D (5 bases). Trimming stripped 2 bases from V and 6 bases from J, with 14 bases between. The CDR3 loop spans 15 amino acids. Germline-derived CDR1 and CDR2 are MNHEY and SVGAGI. CDR3 bases: TGTGCCAGCAGTTACGCAGACTCTGGGGCCAATGAGCAGTTCTTC. Its protein is CASSYADSGANEQFF.

The gene calls are TRBV27 and TRBJ2-7; 9 bases map to TRBD2. This CDR3 is built from 15 residues. CDR1 MNHEY and CDR2 SMNVEV come from the germline V gene (reference sequence). The V segment lost 6 bases and the J segment 3 bases; nucleotides outside the gene matches: 9. The CDR3 is CASRLAGDLFYEQYF. The CDR3 bases are TGTGCCAGCAGGTTAGCGGGGGACCTCTTCTACGAGCAGTACTTC.

The chain combines TRBV6-1 with TRBJ2-7; 9 bases agree with TRBD1. This CDR3 is built from 15 residues. Germline CDR1 reads MNHNS; CDR2 reads SASEGT. V gave up 5 bases and J gave up 3 bases; unmatched junction bases: 8. As DNA, the CDR3 is TGTGCCAGCAGTCCAGGACAGGGGAGGTTCTACGAGCAGTACTTC. Its protein product is CASSPGQGRFYEQYF.

As to this clone: The sample holds other DNA sequences that translate to the same CDR3. The rearrangement joins TRBV11-2 to TRBJ2-7, with TRBD2 matching over 14 bases. CDR3 size: 15 residues. The junction had 4 bases not matched to a gene; V was cut back by 5 bases and J by 4 bases. From germline, CDR1 is SGHAT and CDR2 FQNNGV. The CDR3 bases are TGTGCCAGCAGCCCGGGACTAGCGGGGGTATACGAGCAGTACTTC. Protein: CASSPGLAGVYEQYF.

V gene TRBV7-8 combines with J gene TRBJ2-1; possibly TRBD1 for D (6 bases). CDR3 length: 16 residues. V dropped 3 bases and J dropped 0 bases, with 12 bases sitting between them. Germline V gene sequence: CDR1 SGHVS, CDR2 FQNEAQ. CDR3 sequence: CASSFLRDTSYNEQFF. DNA of the CDR3: TGTGCCAGCAGCTTTTTACGGGACACCTCCTACAATGAGCAGTTCTTC.

V gene TRBV6-4 combines with J gene TRBJ2-3, with 9 bases fitting TRBD2. This CDR3 spans 15 amino acids. CDR1 MRHNA and CDR2 SNTAGT come from the germline V gene. The V segment lost 6 bases and the J segment 1 base; nucleotides outside the gene matches: 5. For the CDR3, the DNA is TGTGCCAGCAGCGTGGAGCGGGGGGGCACAGATACGCAGTATTTT. Protein product: CASSVERGGTDTQYF.

This sequence joins TRBV5-6 and TRBJ1-2; 10 positions match TRBD1. The junction had 5 bases not matched to a gene; V was cut back by 7 bases and J by 2 bases. Germline loops: CDR1 SGHDT, CDR2 YYEEEE. CDR3 length: 14 residues. In nucleotides, the CDR3 is TGTGCCAGCTCGGGACAGGGGTGGAACTATGGCTACACCTTC. Its translation is CASSGQGWNYGYTF.

The CDR3 sequence: CASSLALGQAYYGYTF. The CDR3, as DNA: TGCGCCAGCAGCTTGGCCTTAGGACAGGCTTACTATGGCTACACCTTC. V usage is TRBV5-1 and J usage is TRBJ1-2, with TRBD1 matching over 7 bases. The trim removed 0 bases at V and 3 bases at J, leaving 8 bases unmatched. This CDR3 region has 16 residues. Germline CDR1 SGHRS, CDR2 YFSETQ.

The chain combines TRBV9 with TRBJ2-1; 11 bases align to TRBD2. This CDR3 contains 19 residues. Germline CDR1 reads SGDLS; CDR2 reads YYNGEE. The junction had 10 bases not matched to a gene; V was cut back by 0 bases and J by 2 bases. CDR3 sequence (DNA): TGTGCCAGCAGCGTAGGGCTAGGATTAGCGGGAGGGCCCTACAATGAGCAGTTCTTC. Its protein is CASSVGLGLAGGPYNEQFF. Looking up the rest from reference TRBV9 and TRBJ2-1 gives the full variable domain: DSGVTQTPKHLITATGQRVTLRCSPRSGDLSVYWYQQSLDQGLQFLIQYYNGEERAKGNILERFSAQQFPDLHSELNLSSLELGDSALYFCASSVGLGLAGGPYNEQFFGPGTRLTVL.

The genes are TRBV14 and TRBJ1-2; no reliable D call. CDR1 and CDR2 from the germline V gene are SGHDN and FVKESK. V lost 0 bases, J lost 4 bases, and 15 bases lay in between. The CDR3 spans 16 residues. CDR3 protein: CASSQENDGVPYGYTF. CDR3 DNA: TGTGCCAGCAGCCAAGAAAACGACGGGGTGCCCTATGGCTACACCTTC.

By sample share, this clone is medium-sized. The chain carries TRBV5-6 and TRBJ2-3; D ambiguous. The CDR3 has 15 residues. The germline V and J ends were trimmed by 0 bases and 2 bases, with 10 bases remaining between them. Germline lookup yields CDR1 SGHDT and CDR2 YYEEEE. The CDR3 protein is CASSLVAQFTDTQYF. The CDR3 nucleotides are TGTGCCAGCAGCTTGGTGGCCCAATTCACAGATACGCAGTATTTT.

The chain links TRBV5-1 to TRBJ1-2; D remains ambiguous. Germline lookup yields CDR1 SGHRS and CDR2 YFSETQ. There are 13 residues in the CDR3. The germline V and J ends were trimmed by 0 bases and 2 bases, with 5 bases remaining between them. The chain's CDR3 is CASSLGRNYGYTF. The DNA of the CDR3 is TGCGCCAGCAGCTTGGGGCGGAACTATGGCTACACCTTC.

The rearrangement uses TRBV4-1 and TRBJ2-1, with 7 positions matching TRBD2. There are 15 residues in the CDR3. CDR1 is MGHRA, CDR2 YSYEKL, per germline. V trimming: 3 bases; J trimming: 7 bases; junction bases outside the gene matches: 9. The CDR3 region is CASSQEGTIPNEQFF. CDR3 DNA: TGCGCCAGCAGCCAGGAAGGGACTATCCCAAATGAGCAGTTCTTC.